What follows is one T cell receptor beta chain and its context. Its binding antigen is unknown. Its ends do not fully match the called genes, so a read error is possible. The data were obtained in a study of tumor and adjacent non-tumor tissue in lung cancer listed by TCRdb under 2018. For context, the study as a whole: The cohort included about a dozen adenocarcinoma, a couple of squamous cell carcinoma and 1 small cell lung cancer patients. The roughly 15 enrolled patients, of whom around 10 were men and 5 were women, were aged about 31 to 85 years and were diagnosed with TNM stage I to III disease. Sequencing generated a total of 125,075,908 productive TCRbeta reads, averaging roughly 3.9 million reads per sample. The study compared bulk TCRbeta repertoires between lung tumor tissue and matched distant non-tumor lung tissue from more than twelve lung cancer patients. More than 25 paired specimens, one tumor and one normal lung sample per patient, were profiled by TCRbeta CDR3 sequencing.

From the cysteine through the phenylalanine, the CDR3 covers 15 amino acids. Only the CDR3 portion is preserved as DNA: 45 bases, with reading frame beginning at the first base. Sequences SGHNT (CDR1) and YYREEE (CDR2) are obtained from the germline V gene (reference sequence). What the research found in general, with its limitations: TCR diversity was significantly higher in younger patients, and greater tumor TCR diversity was associated with shorter overall survival and shorter disease-free survival. In normal lung, the top 100 clones accounted for a significantly larger cumulative share of the repertoire than in tumor tissue. With only roughly 14 patients in the cohort, the authors noted that larger samples and more detailed clinical data are needed. Peripheral blood was not sequenced, so blood TCRbeta repertoires were not examined in the lung cancer patients of the study. Neither the sequencing platform nor unique molecular identifiers are mentioned in the methods. TCR diversity (inverse Simpson) was significantly higher in tumor than in normal lung tissue (431.37 vs 166.20, P = 0.0075, Mann-Whitney U test).

Library preparation employed multiplex PCR. TCRdb lists the instrument as Illumina HiSeq 2500. TCRbeta libraries were constructed through three rounds of nested PCR with primers (Table S4) according to protocols modified from ARM-PCR. Before sequencing, PCR products of 200-500 bp were cut from the gel and purified using the QIAquick gel extraction kit. Regarding the original processing steps: Reads were cleaned with Trimmomatic, merged with FLASH into complete CDR3 sequences, and assigned to V(D)J germline segments with MiTCR. Clonal diversity was calculated as the inverse Simpson's index using VDJtools. Productive reads were defined as in-frame sequences without a premature stop codon. TCRdb reprocessing: public reads trimmed at Q25 with fastp, clones called with MiXCR, in-frame beta chains kept. Rows with one shared CDR3 protein collapse into an entry with the most common genes and DNA. The V and J calls, along with clone size, are taken from TCRdb and not from the paper's own processing. Within this sample are 65,000 to 75,000 distinct CDR3 sequences, with around 80% of them counted one time only. Clones ranked in the top ten supply under 45% of the sample.

RNA was isolated from bulk unsorted tissue, and RNA quality was assessed with a NanoDrop ND-1000 and an Agilent 2100. Normal lung samples were distant non-tumor tissue taken more than 3 cm from the tumor edge. All donors had newly diagnosed lung cancer, had not received prior chemotherapy, and were admitted for thoracic surgery in China between August and November 2014. Patients who had received previous radiotherapy or chemotherapy, or who had another concurrent cancer, were excluded from the study. Pieces of surgical tissue measuring about 1-2.1 cm3 were kept in RNAlater solution and stored at -80 degrees C until use.

This sequence was found in a man aged 55-75 years with non-small cell lung cancer. Sequenced: distant non-tumor lung tissue. Recombination joined TRBV5-4 with TRBJ2-1; the D segment might be TRBD1 or TRBD2, since each matches 5 bases. CDR3 loop: CASSDGTFSYNKQFF. The nucleotide sequence is given as TGTGCCAGCAGCGACGGGACCTTCTCATACAATAAGCAGTTCTTC.